The rows below give T cell receptor beta chains drawn from one sample of a study of T cell responses to AZD1222 COVID-19 vaccine. The repertoire was sequenced with immunoSEQ multiplex PCR; TCRdb's copy has only in-frame clones and lacks some. The sample shows 95,000 to 150,000 clones, around 92% of them seen only once. The sample here was peripheral blood, taken on day 0 of AZD1222 vaccination. Receptors were obtained from an adult in good health. Each CDR3 is given with its conserved first and last residue. A D gene is named only where the DNA matches it firmly. For some rows the clone size is stated as once, few or many, or as a class when expanded; others skip it.

clone_size	v_call	j_call	d_call	cdr3_nt	cdr3_aa
once	TRBV30	TRBJ1-1	-	TGTGCCTGGAGAGGTCCCGGGATGGGTGAAGCTTTCTTT	CAWRGPGMGEAFF
-	TRBV3-1/TRBV3-2	TRBJ2-7	-	TGTGCCAGCAGCCAGCAGTACGAGCAGTACTTC	CASSQQYEQYF
once	TRBV28	TRBJ1-2	TRBD1	TGTGCCAGCAGTTTGTGGGTCGACAGGGCCTATGGCTACACCTTC	CASSLWVDRAYGYTF
-	TRBV9	TRBJ2-3	-	TGTGCCAGCAGCGTAGGGCCGGATACGCAGTATTTT	CASSVGPDTQYF
-	TRBV27	TRBJ2-1	-	TGTGCCAGCAGTTTATTCAGGGGGGGGACTGATGAGCAGTTCTTC	CASSLFRGGTDEQFF
-	TRBV28	TRBJ2-4	-	TGTGCCAGCAGTTTTCCACTCGGGAACATTCAGTACTTC	CASSFPLGNIQYF
-	TRBV9	TRBJ2-7	TRBD1	TGTGCCAGCAGCCCAGCCGGGACAGCCACCTACGAGCAGTACTTC	CASSPAGTATYEQYF
-	TRBV27	TRBJ2-2	-	TGTGCCAGCAGTTTATCGGCAGGGTCGAGGGAGCTGTTTTTT	CASSLSAGSRELFF
-	TRBV27	TRBJ2-1	-	TGTGCCAGCAGTTTAGGGGGAGCCGGGAATGAGCAGTTCTTC	CASSLGGAGNEQFF
-	TRBV6-5	TRBJ2-1	TRBD1	TGTGCCAGCAGTTACTCAAGGGGGCCCCACAATGAGCAGTTCTTC	CASSYSRGPHNEQFF
-	TRBV10-2	TRBJ2-2	-	TGCGCCAGCAGTGAAACTAGGGACACCGGGGAGCTGTTTTTT	CASSETRDTGELFF
-	TRBV6-2/TRBV6-3	TRBJ2-5	TRBD2	TGTGCCAGCAGCGGACTAGCTGGAAAAGAGACCCAGTACTTC	CASSGLAGKETQYF
-	TRBV6-1	TRBJ1-2	-	TGTGCCAGCAGTGAAGCGCCATTCTATGGCTACACCTTC	CASSEAPFYGYTF
-	TRBV9	TRBJ2-2	-	TGTGCCAGCAGCAAAGAGGGGACACCTGTGGCCGGGGAGCTGTTTTTT	CASSKEGTPVAGELFF
-	TRBV11-2	TRBJ2-7	TRBD1	TGTGCCAGCAGCTCATCAGGGGACAGGCTCTACGAGCAGTACTTC	CASSSSGDRLYEQYF
-	TRBV28	TRBJ2-7	TRBD1	TGTGCCAGCATAGGACAGGGTATGGCCTACGAGCAGTACTTC	CASIGQGMAYEQYF
large	TRBV11-2	TRBJ2-1	-	TGTGCCAGCAGCGCTGGGCCGGGGGTTGTAAACAATGAGCAGTTCTTC	CASSAGPGVVNNEQFF
once	TRBV18	TRBJ1-3	-	TGTGCCAGCTCAATGGACCCCGGAGCTGGAAACACCATATATTTT	CASSMDPGAGNTIYF
-	TRBV5-1	TRBJ2-3	-	TGCGCCAGCAGCTTTGACACAGGGTGGCCAGATACGCAGTATTTT	CASSFDTGWPDTQYF
-	TRBV28	TRBJ1-5	-	TGTGCCAGCAGTTTATCAGGGTCTAGCAATCAGCCCCAGCATTTT	CASSLSGSSNQPQHF
-	TRBV30	TRBJ1-1	-	TGTGCCTGGAGTAGGGTGAACGCTGAAGCTTTCTTT	CAWSRVNAEAFF
-	TRBV30	TRBJ1-3	-	TGTGCCTGGAGCCCGGACCTACGTCCTGGAAACACCATATATTTT	CAWSPDLRPGNTIYF
-	TRBV4-1	TRBJ1-4	-	TGCGCCAGCAGCTCAGGGCGTAATGAAAAACTGTTTTTT	CASSSGRNEKLFF
few	TRBV29-1	TRBJ1-5	-	TGCAGCGTTGTACCGGACAGCAATCAGCCCCAGCATTTT	CSVVPDSNQPQHF
once	TRBV10-2	TRBJ2-7	TRBD2	TGCGCCAGTAAGCCTAGCGGGAGCTCCTACGAGCAGTACTTC	CASKPSGSSYEQYF
-	TRBV15	TRBJ2-3	TRBD2	TGTGCCACCAGCAGACAAAGAGTCGGGCGGGGGAGCACAGATACGCAGTATTTT	CATSRQRVGRGSTDTQYF
few	TRBV28	TRBJ2-3	-	TGTGCCAGCAGTCTCCTTCTGGGACGCGATACGCAGTATTTT	CASSLLLGRDTQYF